A single sample is the source of the 23 T cell receptor beta chains below, sequenced in a study of blood T cell repertoires in COVID-19. Assay used: immunoSEQ multiplex PCR; TCRdb lists only in-frame clones, some missing. The sample records some 200,000 clones, approximately 84% being singletons. Material for sequencing was peripheral blood. Every receptor here comes from a man aged 45-60 years who had recovered from COVID-19.

This clone showed up many times. The chain recombines TRBV30 with TRBJ1-2; D is possibly TRBD1 (6 bases). The CDR3 runs to 12 residues. CDR1 GTSNPN and CDR2 SVGIG come from the germline V gene (reference sequence). The V end was cut by 7 bases, the J end by 3 bases, with 12 bases between. CDR3 DNA sequence: TGTGCCTCTTCACAGGGATACTATGGCTACACCTTC. Its translation is CASSQGYYGYTF.

V usage is TRBV27 and J usage is TRBJ2-7; 9 positions agree with TRBD1. The CDR3 is made up of 15 amino acids. Germline-derived CDR1 and CDR2 are MNHEY and SMNVEV (reference sequence). After removal of 6 bases from V and 3 bases from J, the junction contained 9 bases not matched to a gene. The CDR3 DNA reads TGTGCCAGCAGATTCACAGGGGGCACGTTCTACGAGCAGTACTTC. This encodes CASRFTGGTFYEQYF.

The genes are TRBV11-3 and TRBJ2-6; maybe TRBD1 (6 bases). The CDR3 is made up of 19 amino acids. CDR1 SGHNT and CDR2 YENEEA come from the germline V gene. Trimming removed 2 bases from V and 2 bases from J, with 19 bases in between. The CDR3 is CASSLPNDRKVAGANVLTF. CDR3 in DNA: TGTGCCAGCAGCTTACCTAACGACAGGAAGGTTGCTGGGGCCAACGTCCTGACTTTC.

The chain carries TRBV19 and TRBJ1-3, with D possibly being TRBD1 (5 bases). Trimming removed 3 bases at V and 0 bases at J, with 9 bases between. The CDR3 extends over 15 amino acids. Germline CDR1 is LNHDA and CDR2 is SQIVND (reference sequence). The CDR3 region has the DNA TGTGCCAGTAGTATGGGAGGGACCTCTGGAAACACCATATATTTT. It encodes CASSMGGTSGNTIYF.

The gene calls are TRBV30 and TRBJ2-1, with 12 bases identical to TRBD2. This CDR3 contains 17 residues. Germline V CDR1 and CDR2: GTSNPN, SVGIG (reference sequence). The junction had 10 bases not matched to a gene; V was cut back by 0 bases and J by 7 bases. The CDR3 DNA is TGTGCCTGGAGTGTCTACCGACTAGCGGGAGCTGGGAATGAGCAGTTCTTC. This codes for CAWSVYRLAGAGNEQFF.

This clone was seen a few times. This sequence joins TRBV7-9 and TRBJ1-1, with 9 nucleotides matching TRBD1. The ends lost 5 bases at V and 4 bases at J; junction bases unmatched: 8. Germline values: CDR1 SEHNR, CDR2 FQNEAQ (reference sequence). This CDR3 is built from 15 residues. Here the CDR3 reads CASSPGTGSPTEAFF. The CDR3 DNA follows: TGTGCCAGCAGCCCCGGGACAGGGTCTCCCACTGAAGCTTTCTTT.

The chain is built from TRBV28 and TRBJ2-4, with D maybe TRBD2 (5 bases). Germline lookup yields CDR1 MDHEN and CDR2 SYDVKM. Trimming removed 6 bases from V and 7 bases from J, with 10 bases in between. CDR3 size: 12 residues. CDR3 protein: CASSGMSNIQYF. CDR3 bases: TGTGCCAGCAGCGGGATGTCCAACATTCAGTACTTC.

This rearrangement joins TRBV7-2 to TRBJ1-2, with unresolved D. V was cut by 6 bases and J by 5 bases, with 16 bases left in between. The CDR3 length is 14 residues. Germline V gene sequence: CDR1 SGHTA, CDR2 FQGNSA. The CDR3, as DNA: TGTGCCAGCAGTCCTACAGTATCATCGTATGGCTACACCTTC. Its translation is CASSPTVSSYGYTF.

In the case of this clone: Other nucleotide sequences in the sample specify the same CDR3. The chain is built from TRBV28 and TRBJ1-5; D possibly corresponds to TRBD1 (5 bases). The CDR3 has 14 amino acids. CDR1 and CDR2 from the germline V gene are MDHEN and SYDVKM. Trimming took off 5 bases at V and 3 bases at J, with 11 bases between the two ends. The CDR3: CASSTGGFNQPQHF. The CDR3 bases are TGTGCCAGCAGTACGGGGGGTTTCAATCAGCCCCAGCATTTT.

The chain links TRBV6-5 to TRBJ1-5; TRBD1 matches 7 bases. The CDR3 runs 14 residues. Germline CDR1 is MNHEY and CDR2 is SVGAGI. The trim removed 6 bases at V and 2 bases at J, leaving 4 bases unmatched. CDR3 sequence: CASSHGQGNQPQHF. The CDR3 DNA is TGTGCCAGCAGCCATGGACAGGGCAATCAGCCCCAGCATTTT.

The V and J genes are TRBV5-4 and TRBJ1-1; D is undetermined. Trimming took off 0 bases at V and 3 bases at J, with 6 bases between the two ends. The CDR3 loop spans 13 amino acids. Germline values: CDR1 SGHNT, CDR2 YYREEE (reference sequence). This chain's CDR3 is CASSLGAYTEAFF. The CDR3 DNA is TGTGCCAGCAGCTTGGGGGCCTACACTGAAGCTTTCTTT.

The V and J genes are TRBV28 and TRBJ2-1; TRBD2 matches 12 bases. CDR3 length: 14 amino acids. The germline V gene encodes CDR1 MDHEN and CDR2 SYDVKM. The V segment lost 3 bases and the J segment 6 bases; nucleotides outside the gene matches: 0. CDR3 sequence (DNA): TGTGCCAGCAGTTTGACTAGCGGGAGCAATGAGCAGTTCTTC. Amino acid sequence: CASSLTSGSNEQFF. Together with reference TRBV28 and TRBJ2-1, the CDR3 gives the full variable domain: DVKVTQSSRYLVKRTGEKVFLECVQDMDHENMFWYRQDPGLGLRLIYFSYDVKMKEKGDIPEGYSVSREKKERFSLILESASTNQTSMYLCASSLTSGSNEQFFGPGTRLTVL.

This clone appeared a few times. This chain connects TRBV7-9 to TRBJ2-2; a possible D gene is TRBD2 (6 bases). Germline V gene sequence: CDR1 SEHNR, CDR2 FQNEAQ (reference sequence). The CDR3 has 16 amino acids. V was trimmed by 3 bases and J by 3 bases, leaving 14 bases between them. CDR3 region: CASSLLEGAHTGELFF. In DNA form, the CDR3 reads TGTGCCAGCAGCTTGCTGGAGGGAGCGCACACCGGGGAGCTGTTTTTT.

The chain couples TRBV18 to TRBJ2-7, with 7 positions matching TRBD1. Germline V gene sequence: CDR1 KGHSH, CDR2 LQKENI. Trimming at V came to 5 bases and at J to 1 base, leaving 8 bases not matched to a gene. This CDR3 region has 15 residues. The CDR3, as DNA: TGTGCCAGCTCATCTCCTGACAGGGCTTCCTACGAGCAGTACTTC. Encoded protein: CASSSPDRASYEQYF.

There are a few counts of this clone. This chain links TRBV27 with TRBJ1-6, with D perhaps matching TRBD1 (6 bases). From germline, CDR1 is MNHEY and CDR2 SMNVEV (reference sequence). Trimming took off 2 bases at V and 6 bases at J, with 8 bases between the two ends. The CDR3 consists of 14 residues. The CDR3: CASSLPGVNSPLHF. CDR3 DNA sequence: TGTGCCAGCAGTTTACCAGGGGTTAATTCACCCCTCCACTTT.

The chain uses TRBV3-1 (or the pseudogene TRBV3-2) and TRBJ1-3, with a tentative D call TRBD1 (6 bases). The CDR3 runs 14 residues. Germline V gene lookup returns CDR1 LGHDT and CDR2 YNNKEL (reference sequence). Between the trimmed V and J ends, which lost 6 bases and 1 base, there was a span of 10 bases. CDR3 loop: CASRRGGSGNTIYF. As DNA, the CDR3 is TGTGCCAGCAGGAGGGGGGGATCTGGAAACACCATATATTTT.

The chain carries TRBV19 and TRBJ2-7; possible D gene TRBD1, 6 bases. From germline, CDR1 is LNHDA and CDR2 SQIVND (reference sequence). This CDR3 has 13 amino acids. Trimming stripped 5 bases from V and 0 bases from J, with 8 bases between. CDR3 DNA: TGTGCCAGTAGTGGGACACCCTCCTACGAGCAGTACTTC. It is translated as CASSGTPSYEQYF.

The sample holds one count of this clone. The chain combines TRBV30 with TRBJ2-1; D gene unclear. The V gene's germline CDR1 is GTSNPN and CDR2 SVGIG (reference sequence). Trimming took 0 bases from V and 8 from J, leaving 14 bases between them. The CDR3 has 14 amino acids. CDR3 amino acids: CAWSVLLAGHEQFF. The CDR3 nucleotides read TGTGCCTGGAGTGTACTATTAGCTGGCCATGAGCAGTTCTTC.

This clone was recorded only once. V and J are TRBV30 and TRBJ2-5, with D possibly matching TRBD1 (6 bases). This CDR3 is 15 amino acids long. CDR1 and CDR2 (germline): GTSNPN, SVGIG (reference sequence). V shed 2 bases and J shed 5 bases, with 18 bases lying between them. CDR3 sequence reads: CAWSTTRTVSETQYF. The CDR3 DNA reads TGTGCCTGGAGTACCACCCGGACAGTATCGGAGACCCAGTACTTC.

In this sample, this clone turned up once. The chain links TRBV27 to TRBJ2-7; tentatively, D is TRBD2 (5 bases). V was cut by 6 bases and J by 6 bases, with 18 bases left in between. There are 14 residues in the CDR3. Looked up from germline, CDR1 is MNHEY and CDR2 is SMNVEV (reference sequence). In DNA form, the CDR3 reads TGTGCCAGCAGCCGAAATGAGGTCGCGGGCGAGCAGTACTTC. It translates to CASSRNEVAGEQYF.

This rearrangement joins TRBV10-1 to TRBJ2-5, with D perhaps matching TRBD2 (5 bases). In germline, CDR1 is WNHNN, CDR2 SYGVQD (reference sequence). The germline V and J ends were trimmed by 8 bases and 0 bases, with 31 bases remaining between them. CDR3 length: 20 residues. CDR3 coding DNA: TGCGCCAGCCTAGGGTTACGGGAAGAAAGAAGATTAAAGTACCAAGAGACCCAGTACTTC. Amino acid sequence: CASLGLREERRLKYQETQYF.

This chain connects TRBV28 to TRBJ2-7; D may be TRBD1 (6 bases). The germline V gene encodes CDR1 MDHEN and CDR2 SYDVKM. Trimming stripped 6 bases from V and 0 bases from J, with 12 bases between. The CDR3 spans 14 residues. The CDR3 loop is CASSRDIDSYEQYF. The CDR3, as DNA: TGTGCCAGCAGCCGGGACATAGACTCCTACGAGCAGTACTTC.

This chain joins TRBV27 and TRBJ2-5; 7 bases agree with TRBD1. The CDR3 is made up of 13 amino acids. Trimming cost V 5 bases and J 4 bases; bases outside gene matches: 4. Germline CDR1 MNHEY, CDR2 SMNVEV (reference sequence). This CDR3 is CASSLPGGETQYF. In DNA form, the CDR3 reads TGTGCCAGCAGTCTTCCAGGGGGAGAGACCCAGTACTTC.